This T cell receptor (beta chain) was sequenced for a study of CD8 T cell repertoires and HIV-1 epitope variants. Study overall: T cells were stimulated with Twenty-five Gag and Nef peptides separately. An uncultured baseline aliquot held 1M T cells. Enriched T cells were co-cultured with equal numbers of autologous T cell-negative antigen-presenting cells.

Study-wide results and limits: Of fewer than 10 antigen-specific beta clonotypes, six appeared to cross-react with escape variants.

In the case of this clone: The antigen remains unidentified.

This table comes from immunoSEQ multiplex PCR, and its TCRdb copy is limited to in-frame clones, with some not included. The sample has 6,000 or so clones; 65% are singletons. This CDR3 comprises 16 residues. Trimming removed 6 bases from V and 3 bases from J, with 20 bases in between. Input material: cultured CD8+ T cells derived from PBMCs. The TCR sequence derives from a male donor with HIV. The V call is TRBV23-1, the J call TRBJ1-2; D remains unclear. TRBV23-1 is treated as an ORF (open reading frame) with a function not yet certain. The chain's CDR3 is CASSQDPPDLDYGYTF. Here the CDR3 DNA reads TGCGCCAGCAGCCAAGATCCCCCAGACTTGGACTATGGCTACACCTTC.